Given below is one T cell receptor beta chain in context. A much larger clone differs by one base, so this may be a read error. This CDR3 has 14 amino acids. The V gene's germline CDR1 is SEHNR and CDR2 FQNEAQ (reference sequence). TCRdb re-derived calls from the PCR reads in MiXCR, one entry per CDR3 protein. This table has more than 450,000 distinct CDR3 sequences, about 25% appearing once. The source of the sample is a study of molecular identifiers for immune sequencing clone quantification. This receptor was identified in a human donor in good health. Some libraries in this study had Jurkat cell RNA spiked in. The rearrangement uses TRBV7-9 and TRBJ1-1; a possible D gene is TRBD1 (5 bases). Sequencing used naive CD8+ T cells from blood, with Jurkat cell RNA spiked in. Subset meaning: FACS-sorted CD8+CD4-CCR7+CD45RA+ naive T cells. CDR3 sequence: CASSWRQTNTAAFF. DNA for the CDR3: TGTGCCAGCAGCTGGCGACAGACTAACACTGCAGCTTTCTTT.